This TCR beta chain came from a study of cytomegalovirus exposure and HLA in healthy donors. Concerning this clone itself: Its antigen is not known.

PCR employed 60 Vbeta and 13 Jbeta primers. In the authors' methods: In a later analysis, 75 million to 85 million unique TCR beta chains included roughly 11 million shared by two or more donors. Libraries were prepared by immunoSEQ multiplex PCR; TCRdb keeps only in-frame clonotypes and omits some of them. Clone size and the V and J calls come from that table; the DNA yielded D and trimming. Among over 150,000 clones, roughly 80% were seen once, and the ten largest hold roughly 13%. Overall study results and limits: It was in a later analysis that TCR association rates were seen to vary by HLA locus, highest for DRB1 and lowest for HLA-C. In a later analysis, TCR beta V- and J-gene trimming was associated with a missense DCLRE1C variant. Immune exposure data for these donors was limited to CMV serostatus.

In germline, CDR1 is MNHNS, CDR2 SASEGT. V lost 3 bases to trimming and J lost 4 bases, with 12 bases between them. The CDR3 runs 15 residues. This sequence originates from a woman aged 50 to 60 in good health and CMV-seropositive. This chain uses TRBV6-1 with TRBJ1-4, with D perhaps matching TRBD1 (6 bases). The sample comprised PBMCs. CDR3 sequence reads: CASSDGWTDNEKLFF. Here the CDR3 DNA reads TGTGCCAGCAGTGATGGGTGGACAGATAATGAAAAACTGTTTTTT.